This entry lists 8 T cell receptor beta chains sequenced from one sample in a study of OX40 agonist ivuxolimab in advanced cancers. Only in-frame clones appear in the TCRdb table, and some are missing; sequencing was by immunoSEQ multiplex PCR. Here the sample spans fewer than 45,000 clones, under 85% being singletons. Sequencing was performed on CD4+ or CD8+ T cells sorted from blood, taken in a trial of the OX40 agonist ivuxolimab. These receptor sequences come from an adult with an advanced solid tumor such as melanoma, head and neck, liver or kidney cancer.

The CDR3 loop reads CASSPLQGIGNEQFF. The DNA of the CDR3 is TGTGCCAGCAGCCCCTTACAGGGAATCGGTAATGAGCAGTTCTTC. V gene TRBV7-3 combines with J gene TRBJ2-1; a possible D gene is TRBD1 (6 bases). The CDR3 is 15 residues long. Germline V gene data show CDR1 as SGHTA and CDR2 as FQGTGA. V lost 5 bases to trimming and J lost 7 bases, with 18 bases between them.

This chain uses TRBV11-2 with TRBJ2-1; 8 bases fit TRBD2. Germline V gene lookup returns CDR1 SGHAT and CDR2 FQNNGV. J was trimmed by 5 bases and V by 1 base; bases with no gene match: 4. The CDR3 is 15 amino acids. DNA for the CDR3: TGTGCCAGCAGCTTAGTAGGGACTAGTAACAATGAGCAGTTCTTC. It is translated as CASSLVGTSNNEQFF.

The V call is TRBV27, the J call TRBJ2-5; a possible D gene is TRBD2 (5 bases). V lost 5 bases and J 4 bases, leaving 8 bases between the germline ends. Germline V gene data show CDR1 as MNHEY and CDR2 as SMNVEV (reference sequence). This CDR3 contains 12 residues. In DNA, the CDR3 is TGTGCCAGCAGTCTAGCCGGAGAGACCCAGTACTTC. Its protein is CASSLAGETQYF.

This chain links TRBV5-1 with TRBJ1-3; D is unresolved. The V gene lost 5 bases and the J gene lost 4 bases, with 10 bases spanning the gap. The V gene's germline CDR1 is SGHRS and CDR2 YFSETQ. This CDR3 comprises 13 residues. The CDR3 spells CASRSTSGNTIYF. The CDR3, as DNA: TGCGCCAGCAGATCTACCTCCGGAAACACCATATATTTT. The entire variable domain, with the rest obtained from reference TRBV5-1 and TRBJ1-3, is as follows: KAGVTQTPRYLIKTRGQQVTLSCSPISGHRSVSWYQQTPGQGLQFLFEYFSETQRNKGNFPGRFSGRQFSNSRSEMNVSTLELGDSALYLCASRSTSGNTIYFGEGSWLTVV.

The rearrangement joins TRBV6-6 to TRBJ1-1; D is unclear. From germline, CDR1 is MNHNY and CDR2 SVGAGI (reference sequence). Trimming took 6 bases from V and 8 from J, leaving 13 bases between them. This CDR3 is built from 12 residues. CDR3 region: CASRPTQEEAFF. CDR3 coding DNA: TGTGCCAGCAGACCTACTCAGGAAGAAGCTTTCTTT.

This chain uses TRBV7-2 with TRBJ2-3; D unresolved. From germline, CDR1 is SGHTA and CDR2 FQGNSA. Trimming removed 5 bases at V and 0 bases at J, with 9 bases between. The CDR3 spans 14 residues. CDR3: CASSPPTSTDTQYF. CDR3 bases: TGTGCCAGCAGCCCTCCGACTAGCACAGATACGCAGTATTTT.

The chain combines TRBV5-5 with TRBJ2-6; D call uncertain. Germline assignment: CDR1 SGHKS and CDR2 YYEKEE (reference sequence). The CDR3 consists of 15 residues. Trimming left V 5 bases short and J 0 bases short, with 9 bases between. The CDR3 DNA follows: TGTGCCAGCAGGGAAATGATCTCTGGGGCCAACGTCCTGACTTTC. Its protein is CASREMISGANVLTF.

The chain has TRBV9 and TRBJ2-3; no firm D call. This CDR3 comprises 12 residues. Germline V gives CDR1 SGDLS, CDR2 YYNGEE. With 0 bases removed from V and 4 bases from J, the gap between germline ends came to 3 bases. The CDR3 bases are TGTGCCAGCAGCGTAGCCTCAGATACGCAGTATTTT. It codes for CASSVASDTQYF. Variable domain in full (rest from reference TRBV9 and TRBJ2-3): DSGVTQTPKHLITATGQRVTLRCSPRSGDLSVYWYQQSLDQGLQFLIQYYNGEERAKGNILERFSAQQFPDLHSELNLSSLELGDSALYFCASSVASDTQYFGPGTRLTVL.